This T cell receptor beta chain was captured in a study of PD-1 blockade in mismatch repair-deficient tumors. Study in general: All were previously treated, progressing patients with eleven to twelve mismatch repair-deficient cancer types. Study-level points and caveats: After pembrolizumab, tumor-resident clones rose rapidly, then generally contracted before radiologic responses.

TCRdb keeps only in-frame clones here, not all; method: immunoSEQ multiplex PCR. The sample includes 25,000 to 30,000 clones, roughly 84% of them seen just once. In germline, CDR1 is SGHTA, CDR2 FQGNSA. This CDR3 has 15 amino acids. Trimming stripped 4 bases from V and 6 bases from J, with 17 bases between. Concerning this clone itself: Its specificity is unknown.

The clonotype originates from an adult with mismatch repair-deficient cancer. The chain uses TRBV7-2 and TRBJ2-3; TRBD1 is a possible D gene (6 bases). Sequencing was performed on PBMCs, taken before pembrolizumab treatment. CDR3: CASSSWGQGDDTQYF. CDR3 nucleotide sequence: TGTGCCAGCAGCTCCTGGGGGCAGGGCGACGATACGCAGTATTTT.